The text below deals with one T cell receptor beta chain. The antigen remains undetermined. PCR was performed using 60 Vbeta and 13 Jbeta primers. Per the study methods: Later reanalysis found around 74 million unique TCR beta chains, around 10 million of them shared. This table comes from immunoSEQ multiplex PCR, and its TCRdb copy is limited to in-frame clones, with some not included. V, J and clone size derive from that table, while D and trimming were established from the DNA sequence. The profile shows around 120,000 clones, roughly 83% of them singletons. This sample is drawn from a study of cytomegalovirus exposure and HLA in healthy donors. Study-level results: Among TCR sequences, most were rare, though some public TCRs appeared in many donors. Cytomegalovirus association was listed for 150 or so TCR beta chains.

CDR1 is SGHTA, CDR2 FQGTGA, per germline. Trimming at V came to 3 bases and at J to 1 base, leaving 3 bases not matched to a gene. The CDR3 contains 16 residues. The source material was PBMCs. The V gene is TRBV7-3, the J gene TRBJ2-7; 13 bases fit TRBD2. The TCR sequence derives from a man younger than 45 in good health and CMV-seropositive. CDR3 nucleotide sequence: TGTGCCAGCAGCTTGTTGGGACTAGCGGGGTCCTACGAGCAGTACTTC. Translating gives CASSLLGLAGSYEQYF.